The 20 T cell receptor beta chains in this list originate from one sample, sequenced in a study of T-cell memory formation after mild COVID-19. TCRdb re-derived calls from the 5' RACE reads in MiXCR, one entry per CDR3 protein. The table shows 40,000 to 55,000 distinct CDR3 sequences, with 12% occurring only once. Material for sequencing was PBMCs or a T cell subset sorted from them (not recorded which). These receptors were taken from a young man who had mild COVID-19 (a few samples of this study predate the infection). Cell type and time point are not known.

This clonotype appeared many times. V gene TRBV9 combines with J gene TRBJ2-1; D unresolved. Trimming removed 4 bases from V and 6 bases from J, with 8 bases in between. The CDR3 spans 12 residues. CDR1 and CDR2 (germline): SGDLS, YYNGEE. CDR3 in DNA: TGTGCCAGCAGCTCCCTGGCCAATGAGCAGTTCTTC. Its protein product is CASSSLANEQFF. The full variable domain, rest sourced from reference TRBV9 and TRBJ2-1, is DSGVTQTPKHLITATGQRVTLRCSPRSGDLSVYWYQQSLDQGLQFLIQYYNGEERAKGNILERFSAQQFPDLHSELNLSSLELGDSALYFCASSSLANEQFFGPGTRLTVL.

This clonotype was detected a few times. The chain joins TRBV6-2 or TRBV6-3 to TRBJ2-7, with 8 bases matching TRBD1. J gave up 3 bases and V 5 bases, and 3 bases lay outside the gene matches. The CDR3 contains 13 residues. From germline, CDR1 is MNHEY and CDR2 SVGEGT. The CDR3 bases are TGTGCCAGCAGTCCAGGGGGCTTCTACGAGCAGTACTTC. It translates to CASSPGGFYEQYF.

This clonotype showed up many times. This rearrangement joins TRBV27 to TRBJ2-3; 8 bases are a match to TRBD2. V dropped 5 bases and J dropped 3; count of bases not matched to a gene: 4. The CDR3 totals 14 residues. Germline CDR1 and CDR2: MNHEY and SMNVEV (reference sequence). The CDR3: CASSNGGETDTQYF. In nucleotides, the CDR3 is TGTGCCAGCAGTAACGGGGGGGAGACAGATACGCAGTATTTT.

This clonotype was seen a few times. The CDR3 coding sequence is TGTGCCAGCAGTTTATGGACTAGCGGCCACAATGAGCAGTTCTTC. Translation gives CASSLWTSGHNEQFF. V and J are TRBV28 and TRBJ2-1, with TRBD2 matching over 9 bases. Germline trimming cut 0 bases from V and 5 bases from J; bases unmatched to any gene: 2. The CDR3 spans 15 residues. Per the germline V gene, CDR1 is MDHEN and CDR2 is SYDVKM.

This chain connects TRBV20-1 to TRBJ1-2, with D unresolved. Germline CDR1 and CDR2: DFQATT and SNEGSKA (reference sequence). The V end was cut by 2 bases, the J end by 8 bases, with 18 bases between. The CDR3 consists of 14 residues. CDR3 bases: TGCAGTGCTAGACTAGACTCGGTGGTGGGGGGCTACACCTTC. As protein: CSARLDSVVGGYTF.

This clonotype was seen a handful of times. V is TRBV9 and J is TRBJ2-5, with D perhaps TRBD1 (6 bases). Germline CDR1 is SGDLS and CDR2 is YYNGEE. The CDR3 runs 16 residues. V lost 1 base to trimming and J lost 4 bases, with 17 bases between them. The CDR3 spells CASSVYSGDIGETQYF. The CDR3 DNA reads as TGTGCCAGCAGCGTATACTCAGGGGATATCGGAGAGACCCAGTACTTC.

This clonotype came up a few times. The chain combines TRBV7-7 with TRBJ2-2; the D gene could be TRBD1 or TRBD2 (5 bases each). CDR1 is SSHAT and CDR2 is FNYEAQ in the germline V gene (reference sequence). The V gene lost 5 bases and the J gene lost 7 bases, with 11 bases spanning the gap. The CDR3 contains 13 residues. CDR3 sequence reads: CASSRDQFGELFF. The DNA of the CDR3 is TGTGCCAGCAGCAGGGACCAATTCGGGGAGCTGTTTTTT.

In DNA form, the CDR3 reads TGCGCCAGCAGCCAAGTGCGGGCCCCGCGAGGGGAGCTGTTTTTT. Amino acid sequence: CASSQVRAPRGELFF. The chain uses TRBV4-1 and TRBJ2-2; D perhaps matches TRBD2 (5 bases). V was cut by 1 base and J by 8 bases, with 14 bases left in between. The CDR3 extends over 15 amino acids. The germline V gene encodes CDR1 MGHRA and CDR2 YSYEKL.

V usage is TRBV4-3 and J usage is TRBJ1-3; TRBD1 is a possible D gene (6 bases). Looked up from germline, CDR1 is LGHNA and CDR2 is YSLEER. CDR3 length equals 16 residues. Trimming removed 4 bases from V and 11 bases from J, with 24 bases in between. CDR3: CASSRNTRGGGGAIYF. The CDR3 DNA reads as TGCGCCAGCAGCCGCAACACGAGGGGGGGCGGGGGCGCCATATATTTT.

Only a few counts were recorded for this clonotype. CDR3 loop: CASSLNRGRSVEAFF. As DNA, the CDR3 is TGTGCCAGCAGTTTAAACAGGGGGAGGTCGGTTGAAGCTTTCTTT. The chain uses TRBV28 and TRBJ1-1, with 8 positions matching TRBD1. CDR3 length: 15 residues. V trimming: 2 bases; J trimming: 7 bases; junction bases outside the gene matches: 9. CDR1 is MDHEN, CDR2 SYDVKM, per germline.

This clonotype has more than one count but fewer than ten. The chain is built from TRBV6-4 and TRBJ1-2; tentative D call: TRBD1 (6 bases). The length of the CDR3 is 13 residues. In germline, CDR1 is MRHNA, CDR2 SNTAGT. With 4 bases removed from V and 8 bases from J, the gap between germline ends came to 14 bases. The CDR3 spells CASSGREGEGYTF. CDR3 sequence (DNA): TGTGCCAGCAGTGGTCGGGAGGGGGAAGGCTACACCTTC.

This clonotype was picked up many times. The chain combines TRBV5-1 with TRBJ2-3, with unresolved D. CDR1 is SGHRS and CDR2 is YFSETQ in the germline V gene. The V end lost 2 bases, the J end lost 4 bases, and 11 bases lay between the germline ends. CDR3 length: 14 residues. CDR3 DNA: TGCGCCAGCAGCTTTAGCAATCCGGCAGATACGCAGTATTTT. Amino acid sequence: CASSFSNPADTQYF.

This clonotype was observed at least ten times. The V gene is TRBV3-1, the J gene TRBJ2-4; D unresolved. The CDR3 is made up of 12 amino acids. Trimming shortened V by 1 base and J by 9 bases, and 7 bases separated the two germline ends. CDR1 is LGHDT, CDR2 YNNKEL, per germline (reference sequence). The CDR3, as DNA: TGTGCCAGCAGCCAAGTTGAGCGCATTCAGTACTTC. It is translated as CASSQVERIQYF.

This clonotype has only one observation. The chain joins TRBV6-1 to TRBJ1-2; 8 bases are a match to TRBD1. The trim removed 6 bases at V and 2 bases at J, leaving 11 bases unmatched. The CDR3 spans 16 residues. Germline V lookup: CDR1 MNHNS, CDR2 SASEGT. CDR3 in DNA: TGTGCCAGCAGCGCAACGGGGGACAGGACCAACTATGGCTACACCTTC. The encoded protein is CASSATGDRTNYGYTF.

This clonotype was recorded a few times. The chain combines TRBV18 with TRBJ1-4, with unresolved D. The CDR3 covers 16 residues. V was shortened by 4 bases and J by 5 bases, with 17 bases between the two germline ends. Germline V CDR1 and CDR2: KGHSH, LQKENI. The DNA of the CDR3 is TGTGCCAGCTCACTTGACGTTGCGGGCAGGAATGAAAAACTGTTTTTT. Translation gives CASSLDVAGRNEKLFF.

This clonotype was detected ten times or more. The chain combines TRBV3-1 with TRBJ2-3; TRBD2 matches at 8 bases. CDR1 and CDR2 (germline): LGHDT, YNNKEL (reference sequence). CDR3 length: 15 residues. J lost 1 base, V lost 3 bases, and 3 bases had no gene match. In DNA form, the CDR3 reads TGTGCCAGCAGCCACGCGCGGGGGGGCACAGATACGCAGTATTTT. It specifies CASSHARGGTDTQYF.

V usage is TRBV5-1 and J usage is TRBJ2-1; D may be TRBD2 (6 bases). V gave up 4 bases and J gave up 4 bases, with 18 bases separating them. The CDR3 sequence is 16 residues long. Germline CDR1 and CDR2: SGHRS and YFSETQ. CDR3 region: CASSQIPGTAYNEQFF. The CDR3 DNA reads TGCGCCAGCAGCCAGATCCCCGGGACTGCTTACAATGAGCAGTTCTTC.

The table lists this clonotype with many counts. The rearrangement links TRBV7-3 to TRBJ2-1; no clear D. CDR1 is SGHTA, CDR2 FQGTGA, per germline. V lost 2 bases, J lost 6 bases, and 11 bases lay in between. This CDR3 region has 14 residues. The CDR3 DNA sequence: TGTGCCAGCAGCTTATCCACACCCCCCAATGAGCAGTTCTTC. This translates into CASSLSTPPNEQFF. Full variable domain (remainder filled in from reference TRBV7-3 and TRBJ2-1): GAGVSQTPSNKVTEKGKYVELRCDPISGHTALYWYRQSLGQGPEFLIYFQGTGAADDSGLPNDRFFAVRPEGSVSTLKIQRTERGDSAVYLCASSLSTPPNEQFFGPGTRLTVL.

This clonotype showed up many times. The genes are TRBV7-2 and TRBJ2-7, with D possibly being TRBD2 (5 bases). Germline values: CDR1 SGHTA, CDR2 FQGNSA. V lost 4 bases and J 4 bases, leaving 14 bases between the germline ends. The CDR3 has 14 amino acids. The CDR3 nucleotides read TGTGCCAGCAGCTCGCAACTAGGCGGGTACGAGCAGTACTTC. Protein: CASSSQLGGYEQYF.

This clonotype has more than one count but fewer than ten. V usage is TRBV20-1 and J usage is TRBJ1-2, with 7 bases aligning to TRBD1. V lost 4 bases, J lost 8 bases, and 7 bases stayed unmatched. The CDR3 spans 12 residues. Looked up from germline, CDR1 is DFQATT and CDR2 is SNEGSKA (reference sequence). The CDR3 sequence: CSAIRQGRGYTF. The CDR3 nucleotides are TGCAGTGCTATCCGACAGGGTCGAGGCTACACCTTC.